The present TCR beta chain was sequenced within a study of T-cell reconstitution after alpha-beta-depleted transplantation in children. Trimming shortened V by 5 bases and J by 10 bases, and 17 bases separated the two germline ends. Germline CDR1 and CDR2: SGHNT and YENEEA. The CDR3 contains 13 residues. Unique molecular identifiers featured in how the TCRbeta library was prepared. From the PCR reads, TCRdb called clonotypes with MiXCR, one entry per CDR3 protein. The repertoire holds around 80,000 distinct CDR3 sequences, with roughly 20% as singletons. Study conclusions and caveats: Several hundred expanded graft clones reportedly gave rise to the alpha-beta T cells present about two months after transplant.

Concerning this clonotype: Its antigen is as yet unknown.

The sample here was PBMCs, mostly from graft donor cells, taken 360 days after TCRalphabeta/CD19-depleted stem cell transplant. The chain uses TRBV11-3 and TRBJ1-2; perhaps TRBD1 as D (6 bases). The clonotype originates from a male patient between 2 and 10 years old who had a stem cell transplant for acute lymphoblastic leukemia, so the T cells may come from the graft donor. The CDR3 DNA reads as TGTGCCAGCAGCCACGGACAGAGAATCGACTACACCTTC. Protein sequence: CASSHGQRIDYTF.